This entry is about one TCR beta chain. Antigen specificity is unknown. These data belong to a study of PD-1 blockade in classical Hodgkin lymphoma. The study, taken as a whole, reports: At C4D1, TCR diversity had climbed significantly for CD4+ cells, though not for CD8+ cells. Newly diagnosed patients and complete responders had comparable diversity at baseline.

Trimming stripped 3 bases from V and 6 bases from J, with 13 bases between. CDR1 is SGHRS and CDR2 is YFSETQ in the germline V gene. CDR3 length: 13 residues. Each and every patient relapsed after autologous stem cell transplantation, and patients got differing brentuximab vedotin exposure. The data were produced by immunoSEQ multiplex PCR, yet TCRdb's version contains in-frame clones alone and is incomplete. The sample has some 41,000 clones, almost 90% seen once. The sequence was obtained from a human donor with classical Hodgkin lymphoma. The rearrangement uses TRBV5-1 and TRBJ2-7, with D uncertain. This sample comprised peripheral blood mononuclear cells (PBMCs), obtained before the second cycle of nivolumab. DNA of the CDR3: TGCGCCAGCAGCTCCAACCGTCAAAGCGAGCAGTACTTC. As protein: CASSSNRQSEQYF.